The next 32 T cell receptor beta chains were all read from a single sample in a study of blood T cell repertoires in COVID-19. Measured with immunoSEQ multiplex PCR; TCRdb has only the in-frame clones, and not every one. The repertoire holds roughly 230,000 clones, with about four fifths as singletons. The sample comprised peripheral blood. The receptor source for this set is a middle-aged man with active or convalescent COVID-19.

The rearrangement joins TRBV25-1 to TRBJ1-1; D is possibly TRBD1 (5 bases). V was clipped by 3 bases and J by 3 bases, with 17 bases between them. This CDR3 comprises 16 residues. Looked up from germline, CDR1 is MGHDK and CDR2 is SYGVNS. The CDR3 is CASSDPTGGSHTEAFF. CDR3 in DNA: TGTGCCAGCAGTGATCCCACCGGGGGAAGCCACACTGAAGCTTTCTTT. The whole variable domain, filled in from reference TRBV25-1 and TRBJ1-1, reads EADIYQTPRYLVIGTGKKITLECSQTMGHDKMYWYQQDPGMELHLIHYSYGVNSTEKGDLSSESTVSRIRTEHFPLTLESARPSHTSQYLCASSDPTGGSHTEAFFGQGTRLTVV.

This sequence joins TRBV6-1 and TRBJ2-1; tentative D call: TRBD1 (6 bases). Germline loops: CDR1 MNHNS, CDR2 SASEGT. The V gene lost 2 bases and the J gene lost 12 bases, with 17 bases spanning the gap. The CDR3 loop spans 14 amino acids. As DNA, the CDR3 is TGTGCCAGCAGTGAAAAGGCTAAGGGACATGGGCAGTTCTTC. This gives the protein CASSEKAKGHGQFF.

The chain has TRBV10-3 and TRBJ1-1; tentatively, D is TRBD1 (5 bases). This CDR3 has 14 residues. V was trimmed by 6 bases and J by 3 bases, leaving 14 bases between them. The germline V gene encodes CDR1 ENHRY and CDR2 SYGVKD. The CDR3 loop is CAISVQGGDTEAFF. The CDR3, as DNA: TGTGCCATCAGCGTCCAAGGAGGGGACACTGAAGCTTTCTTT.

The rearrangement joins TRBV18 to TRBJ2-2; TRBD1 is a possible D gene (6 bases). The CDR3 contains 14 residues. With 0 bases removed from V and 10 bases from J, the gap between germline ends came to 12 bases. Germline CDR1 reads KGHSH; CDR2 reads LQKENI. CDR3 sequence (DNA): TGTGCCAGCTCACCACCTGACAGGCAAGAGGAGCTGTTTTTT. Amino acids: CASSPPDRQEELFF.

Only one count was recorded for this clone. The chain carries TRBV7-9 and TRBJ2-3; D possibly corresponds to TRBD1 (6 bases). Germline CDR1 SEHNR, CDR2 FQNEAQ (reference sequence). There are 17 residues in the CDR3. Trimming removed 8 bases at V and 6 bases at J, with 27 bases between. The CDR3 bases are TGTGCCAGCTTATTGATTGGGGACACTCTCAGTCTCGATACGCAGTATTTT. Its protein is CASLLIGDTLSLDTQYF.

In nucleotides, the CDR3 is TGTGCCACCCAAGGCGGGGGGGCGATAAATGAGCAGTTCTTC. This gives the protein CATQGGGAINEQFF. This sequence joins TRBV7-9 and TRBJ2-1; TRBD2 agrees at 9 bases. J lost 7 bases, V lost 10 bases, and 11 bases had no gene match. The CDR3 spans 14 residues. CDR1 is SEHNR, CDR2 FQNEAQ, per germline (reference sequence). Combining the CDR3 with reference TRBV7-9 and TRBJ2-1 gives the whole variable domain DTGVSQNPRHKITKRGQNVTFRCDPISEHNRLYWYRQTLGQGPEFLTYFQNEAQLEKSRLLSDRFSAERPKGSFSTLEIQRTEQGDSAMYLCATQGGGAINEQFFGPGTRLTVL.

The chain combines TRBV4-2 with TRBJ1-1, with D perhaps matching TRBD1 (6 bases). The length of the CDR3 is 13 residues. Between the trimmed V and J ends, which lost 8 bases and 3 bases, there was a span of 13 bases. Germline V gene sequence: CDR1 LGHNA, CDR2 YNFKEQ. This CDR3 is CASLKQGDTEAFF. The CDR3 DNA reads TGTGCCAGCCTGAAACAGGGCGACACTGAAGCTTTCTTT.

The V gene is TRBV30, the J gene TRBJ2-1; 9 bases match TRBD1. Germline V gives CDR1 GTSNPN, CDR2 SVGIG (reference sequence). This CDR3 has 15 residues. V trimming: 2 bases; J trimming: 4 bases; junction bases outside the gene matches: 6. The CDR3 region has the DNA TGTGCCTGGAGTCCGCGGGACAGGGTGTACAATGAGCAGTTCTTC. Its translation is CAWSPRDRVYNEQFF.

V is TRBV20-1 and J is TRBJ1-1; no reliable D call. CDR1 is DFQATT and CDR2 is SNEGSKA in the germline V gene (reference sequence). The CDR3 extends over 13 amino acids. V was shortened by 3 bases and J by 4 bases, with 12 bases between the two germline ends. CDR3 sequence: CSASFLGRTEAFF. As DNA, the CDR3 is TGCAGTGCTAGTTTCCTAGGTCGCACTGAAGCTTTCTTT.

This rearrangement joins TRBV25-1 to TRBJ2-5; 8 bases are shared with TRBD1. Germline trimming cut 5 bases from V and 5 bases from J; bases unmatched to any gene: 10. This CDR3 region has 15 residues. Looked up from germline, CDR1 is MGHDK and CDR2 is SYGVNS. The CDR3 coding sequence is TGTGCCAGCAGTCCCCAGGACAGGGTAGGGGAGACCCAGTACTTC. Amino acids: CASSPQDRVGETQYF.

This chain links TRBV3-1 (or the pseudogene TRBV3-2) with TRBJ2-1, with 10 bases aligning to TRBD2. The CDR3 extends over 17 amino acids. CDR1 LGHDT and CDR2 YNNKEL come from the germline V gene (reference sequence). V trimming: 1 base; J trimming: 8 bases; junction bases outside the gene matches: 11. CDR3 nucleotide sequence: TGTGCCAGCAGCCAAGTGGGCAGCGGGGGGGCGTCGTATGAGCAGTTCTTC. Translating gives CASSQVGSGGASYEQFF.

This chain joins TRBV12-3 or TRBV12-4 and TRBJ1-2; D might be TRBD1 (5 bases). Trimming pared 5 bases from V and 7 bases from J, leaving 14 bases between. The CDR3 is made up of 13 amino acids. The CDR3 sequence: CASSIIVGGGYTF. The DNA of the CDR3 is TGTGCCAGCAGTATCATTGTGGGGGGTGGCTACACCTTC.

This sequence joins TRBV5-6 and TRBJ1-2; 12 nucleotides align to TRBD1. J was trimmed by 3 bases and V by 3 bases; bases with no gene match: 12. The CDR3 has 18 residues. CDR1 and CDR2 from the germline V gene are SGHDT and YYEEEE. CDR3 sequence (DNA): TGTGCCAGCAGCTCAACCGGGACAGGGGGCATAATTGACTATGGCTACACCTTC. It translates to CASSSTGTGGIIDYGYTF.

The CDR3 sequence: CATSLVLDSYTDTQYF. CDR3 coding DNA: TGTGCCACCAGCCTAGTCCTGGACAGTTACACAGATACGCAGTATTTT. This chain uses TRBV15 with TRBJ2-3; a possible D gene is TRBD1 (6 bases). The CDR3 totals 16 residues. V was shortened by 5 bases and J by 2 bases, with 17 bases between the two germline ends. Looked up from germline, CDR1 is LNHNV and CDR2 is YYDKDF (reference sequence). Variable domain in full (rest from reference TRBV15 and TRBJ2-3): DAMVIQNPRYQVTQFGKPVTLSCSQTLNHNVMYWYQQKSSQAPKLLFHYYDKDFNNEADTPDNFQSRRPNTSFCFLDIRSPGLGDTAMYLCATSLVLDSYTDTQYFGPGTRLTVL.

In this sample, this clone turned up once. This chain uses TRBV2 with TRBJ1-2; D perhaps matches TRBD1 (5 bases). CDR1 and CDR2 (germline): SNHLY, FYNNEI. The length of the CDR3 is 14 residues. The ends were cut back, 6 bases at V and 5 bases at J, with 16 bases in the middle. CDR3 protein: CASSPDEDMYGYTF. CDR3 sequence (DNA): TGTGCCAGCAGCCCAGACGAGGACATGTATGGCTACACCTTC.

Concerning this clone: Other DNA sequences in the same sample also yield this CDR3. CDR3 sequence reads: CSARSDYGYTF. The CDR3 DNA follows: TGCAGTGCTAGGTCCGACTATGGCTACACCTTC. This rearrangement joins TRBV20-1 to TRBJ1-2; no definite D call. The CDR3 length is 11 residues. Germline V gives CDR1 DFQATT, CDR2 SNEGSKA (reference sequence). The germline V and J ends were trimmed by 3 bases and 3 bases, with 5 bases remaining between them.

The chain combines TRBV6-5 with TRBJ1-3; no firm D call. The CDR3 runs 12 residues. CDR1 MNHEY and CDR2 SVGAGI come from the germline V gene. CDR3 sequence (DNA): TGTGCGGTGAGAGCCTCTGGAAACACCATATATTTT. Translation: CAVRASGNTIYF.

The V call is TRBV12-5, the J call TRBJ2-7; the match to TRBD2 covers 9 bases. The CDR3 totals 15 residues. The trim removed 1 base at V and 7 bases at J, leaving 8 bases unmatched. From germline, CDR1 is LGHNT and CDR2 FRNRAP. The CDR3, as DNA: TGTGCTAGTGGTTTGGGCCTAGCGGGGCTTGGAGAGCAGTACTTC. Translated: CASGLGLAGLGEQYF.

The chain is built from TRBV9 and TRBJ1-3; 7 bases are a match to TRBD1. The CDR3 contains 15 residues. V lost 4 bases and J lost 0; bases outside the gene matches: 4. Looked up from germline, CDR1 is SGDLS and CDR2 is YYNGEE. The CDR3 is CASSTGQSSGNTIYF. The CDR3 bases are TGTGCCAGCAGCACGGGACAGTCCTCTGGAAACACCATATATTTT.

This clone has a handful of counts. This rearrangement joins TRBV14 to TRBJ2-1; 9 bases match TRBD2. Germline CDR1 SGHDN, CDR2 FVKESK. This CDR3 comprises 16 residues. The V gene end was trimmed by 3 bases and the J gene end by 0 bases; junction bases not matched to a gene: 3. Here the CDR3 DNA reads TGTGCCAGCAGCCAGATTAGCGGGAGCTCCTACAATGAGCAGTTCTTC. Protein product: CASSQISGSSYNEQFF.

The J gene is TRBJ1-2, the V gene TRBV6-5, with 7 positions matching TRBD1. The CDR3 totals 13 residues. Germline trimming cut 6 bases from V and 6 bases from J; bases unmatched to any gene: 7. Germline V gene sequence: CDR1 MNHEY, CDR2 SVGAGI. The CDR3 is CASRLTGQDGYTF. The DNA of the CDR3 is TGTGCCAGCAGATTGACAGGGCAGGATGGCTACACCTTC.

This chain uses TRBV2 with TRBJ2-7, with TRBD1 as a possible D gene (6 bases). CDR1 and CDR2 from the germline V gene are SNHLY and FYNNEI. CDR3 length: 16 residues. The germline V and J ends were trimmed by 3 bases and 3 bases, with 18 bases remaining between them. As DNA, the CDR3 is TGTGCCAGCAGTGAGTGGTCAGGGGCCAGGGGCTACGAGCAGTACTTC. As protein: CASSEWSGARGYEQYF.

This chain uses TRBV24-1 with TRBJ2-1; D may be TRBD2 (6 bases). The CDR3 runs to 16 residues. V lost 4 bases to trimming and J lost 7 bases, with 19 bases between them. The germline V gene has CDR1 KGHDR and CDR2 SFDVKD. The CDR3 DNA reads TGTGCCACCAGTGACCACGGACGGCGTGGGGGGAATGAGCAGTTCTTC. It specifies CATSDHGRRGGNEQFF.

This rearrangement joins TRBV27 to TRBJ1-1; maybe TRBD1 (5 bases). Between the trimmed V and J ends, which lost 3 bases and 0 bases, there was a span of 11 bases. The CDR3 totals 15 residues. Germline V CDR1 and CDR2: MNHEY, SMNVEV (reference sequence). The CDR3 reads CASSLGRFMNTEAFF. In DNA form, the CDR3 reads TGTGCCAGCAGTTTGGGGCGGTTCATGAACACTGAAGCTTTCTTT.

The V call is TRBV6-2 or TRBV6-3, the J call TRBJ2-2; 13 nucleotides agree with TRBD2. Trimming took 4 bases from V and 4 from J; bases not matched to a gene: 3. Germline V gene lookup returns CDR1 MNHEY and CDR2 SVGEGT. This CDR3 region has 16 residues. This CDR3 reads CASSSGLAGFTGELFF. Written as DNA, the CDR3 is TGTGCCAGCAGTTCGGGACTAGCGGGGTTCACCGGGGAGCTGTTTTTT.

The J gene is TRBJ1-2, the V gene TRBV5-1, with D unclear. Germline V gives CDR1 SGHRS, CDR2 YFSETQ. The V end was cut by 2 bases, the J end by 6 bases, with 14 bases between. The CDR3 totals 14 residues. CDR3 in DNA: TGCGCCAGCAGCTTTCGGGGAGAAGGCGATGGCTACACCTTC. This encodes CASSFRGEGDGYTF.

This chain links TRBV14 with TRBJ2-7; 9 nucleotides match TRBD1. Germline CDR1 SGHDN, CDR2 FVKESK. Trimming took 6 bases from V and 0 from J; bases not matched to a gene: 3. There are 14 residues in the CDR3. The CDR3, as DNA: TGTGCCAGCAGAAGGACAGGGGACTCCTACGAGCAGTACTTC. This sequence encodes CASRRTGDSYEQYF.

The J gene is TRBJ1-5, the V gene TRBV7-6; 10 bases map to TRBD1. J was trimmed by 2 bases and V by 5 bases; bases with no gene match: 3. Germline-derived CDR1 and CDR2 are SGHVS and FNYEAQ. The CDR3 is 15 amino acids. Here the CDR3 DNA reads TGTGCCAGCAGCAGGACAGGGGGAGGCAATCAGCCCCAGCATTTT. It yields the protein CASSRTGGGNQPQHF.

The chain combines TRBV2 with TRBJ1-1; the D gene is possibly TRBD1 (6 bases). The CDR3 extends over 15 amino acids. CDR1 is SNHLY and CDR2 is FYNNEI in the germline V gene. V was trimmed by 8 bases and J by 1 base, leaving 17 bases between them. This CDR3 reads CASSMGGPRNTEAFF. The CDR3 DNA reads as TGTGCCAGCTCCATGGGGGGGCCGAGGAACACTGAAGCTTTCTTT.

V is TRBV5-7 and J is TRBJ2-1, with 10 bases fitting TRBD2. TRBV5-7 has ORF status, its function being uncertain. The CDR3 consists of 14 residues. The J segment lost 13 bases and the V segment lost 1 base, leaving 8 bases of the junction unmatched. The CDR3 coding sequence is TGTGCCAGCAGCTTGCTAGCGGGAGAACCTCGACAGTTCTTC. Residues: CASSLLAGEPRQFF.

The chain is built from TRBV7-8 and TRBJ2-2; D is unresolved. The germline gives CDR1 SGHVS, CDR2 FQNEAQ. The ends were cut back, 9 bases at V and 0 bases at J, with 14 bases in the middle. CDR3 length: 15 amino acids. CDR3 amino acids: CASPPSVANTGELFF. CDR3 in DNA: TGTGCCAGTCCCCCGAGTGTCGCGAACACCGGGGAGCTGTTTTTT.

The CDR3 DNA reads as TGTGCCAGCAGCGTAGGCCTTTCGGGAGAGACCCAGTACTTC. Translated: CASSVGLSGETQYF. The chain links TRBV9 to TRBJ2-5; D unclear. CDR1 SGDLS and CDR2 YYNGEE come from the germline V gene. The length of the CDR3 is 14 residues. The V end was cut by 0 bases, the J end by 4 bases, with 10 bases between.